This T cell receptor (beta chain) derives from a study of cytomegalovirus exposure and HLA in healthy donors (dated by TCRdb to the late 2010s). Regarding the research as a whole: An earlier analysis of some 500 of the donors reported 250 to 350 Gb of sequence data and 117 million unique TCR beta sequences from 150 million to 200 million T cells. An early release covering about 600 HLA-typed donors comprised roughly 300 gigabases of sequencing data and some 79 million unique TCR sequences. The genetic ancestry cluster associated with self-reported Caucasian donors included 81% of the roughly 380 genotyped donors. The study aimed to test whether cataloging public T cell receptors could reveal signatures of past pathogen exposure. The study profiled the T cell repertoires of under 700 subjects by immunosequencing and related them to cytomegalovirus serostatus. In addition to the first cohort of approximately 670 subjects, a separate validation cohort of 100 to 150 different subjects was used. High-throughput TCR immunosequencing, statistical association of individual TCRs with disease status, and machine learning were combined to predict cytomegalovirus infection status. A later analysis re-examined previously published TCR beta repertoires from 600 to 700 donors and added high-resolution HLA genotyping to investigate patterns of TCR occurrence. In the later analysis, no new phenotypic data were used to find candidate immune exposures; instead, reliance was placed on TCR beta sequences and their occurrence across donors. An earlier analysis of 587 of the donors used high-throughput TCR beta sequencing to judge whether each TCR beta V gene segment behaved as functional or pseudogenic. Donor age, sex, ethnicity and CMV serostatus were compiled alongside the repertoire data. A later genetic analysis took genome-wide SNP genotypes for about three fifths of the roughly 700 donors and used that subset as a discovery cohort. All discovery cohort repertoires had been generated on a single sequencing platform. HLA typing included class I and class II loci at four-digit resolution. Typing coverage differed by locus: A, B, C, DRB1 and DQB1 were typed in about 620-630 donors, DQA1 in about 560, DPA1 in 600 to 610, and DPB1 in roughly 470. Because of strong linkage in the cohort, five DR-DQ haplotypes were treated as single units for association and clustering. On average, roughly 240,000 unique TCR beta nucleotide sequences were sequenced per donor among a few hundred genotyped donors of the cohort, with 15% to 20% of those sequences being non-productive.

The cohort comprised 710 or so healthy bone marrow donors. All cohort members were sampled while nominally healthy, although unrecorded immune exposures were likely present. The donor was CMV seropositive and belonged to the group of 250 to 300 seropositive cohort members. A peripheral blood sample was provided by each donor, and peripheral blood mononuclear cells were used for TCR beta sequencing. The Qiagen DNeasy Blood Extraction Kit was used to extract genomic DNA from the blood cell samples. Overall study outcomes, separate from this receptor: In the study, around 160 TCR beta chains were listed as associated with cytomegalovirus. In a later analysis, TCR association rates were found to vary across HLA loci, with the most associated TCRs seen for DRB1 alleles and the fewest for HLA-C alleles. A further reported finding was that TCR beta sequences accurately predicted the HLA-A and HLA-B alleles for most subjects in the first cohort. According to a later genetic analysis, donors in an Asian-associated ancestry cluster had fewer N-insertions in productive TCRs than the approximately 670-donor mean. Because counts were too low, seventeen rarely observed V segments, including chromosome 9 orphons, were excluded from the earlier analysis of 587 of the donors. In a later analysis, HLA-associated TCR beta chains were found to be more clonally expanded and to have lower generation probabilities than equally common non-associated chains. Linkage disequilibrium might explain the correlated functional status among segregating V segments, but an unknown experimental factor could not be excluded. The sequencing pipeline was judged likely to have produced a cluster of highly shared sequence variants as a technical artifact. Specific HLA alleles were associated with some 15,000 TCR beta sequences at a false discovery rate of 0.05 in a later analysis. A few of the identified cytomegalovirus-associated TCR beta chains were confirmed in vitro to be specific for cytomegalovirus antigens. An association between a missense DCLRE1C variant and V-gene and J-gene trimming of TCR beta chains was found in a later genetic analysis and replicated in an independent cohort. For the cohort, immune exposure information was limited to CMV serostatus. In a later analysis, several top co-occurrence clusters were reported to appear linked to parvovirus B19, influenza, CMV and Epstein-Barr virus. The cohort was sequenced for TCR beta chains only, and without alpha or paired-chain data the features that could be detected were limited. Most TCR sequences were seen in very few donors, while some public TCRs were found in many individuals. According to the authors, the approach could potentially be generalized to other disease states and immunological phenotypes. The classifier was reported to diagnose cytomegalovirus status with high specificity and sensitivity in both the original and validation cohorts. Broadly in line with IMGT annotations, most TCR beta V segments showed up in productive rearrangements about 90% or about 30% of the time in an earlier analysis of 587 of the donors. In a later analysis, most CMV-associated TCR beta chains were found to appear HLA-restricted, with HLA associations seemingly driven largely by CMV exposure. Strong co-occurrence of HLA alleles, especially DR and DQ, made assigning TCR associations to individual alleles difficult. Because HLA typing was missing for some donors at each locus, association tests included only the typed subset. The presence/absence analyses assumed that sequencing depth was roughly uniform across donors, and that assumption may not be true.

The library was obtained by the immunoSEQ multiplex PCR assay. A mixture of 60 forward primers for TCR Vbeta segments and 13 reverse primers for TCR Jbeta segments was used in the multiplex PCR. Amplification of the CDR3 region of rearranged TCR beta genes was performed with a multiplex PCR assay on genomic DNA. The Illumina HiSeq System was used to sequence the amplified TCR beta libraries as 87-base-pair reads. Concerning the study's data processing: Across the roughly 600 repertoires, a later analysis counted some 80 million unique TCR beta chains, some 11 million of which were shared by at least two donors. To remove PCR and sequencing errors, raw reads were error-corrected and collapsed into unique sequences using a nearest-neighbor algorithm that merged closely related sequences. CDR3 sequences were aligned to IMGT reference sequences to assign V, D and J gene segments. Each retained sequence needed at least a six-nucleotide match to both a V gene segment and a J gene segment. Rearrangements were classified as productive when the CDR3 lacked stop codons and remained in frame with V and J, and all other rearrangements were classified as non-productive. CDR3 was defined according to IMGT convention as the region running from the second conserved V-encoded cysteine to the conserved J-encoded phenylalanine. In an earlier analysis of approximately 590 of the donors, sequences lacking an unambiguous match to a single V gene segment were excluded. In an earlier analysis of several hundred of the donors, V segments were called functional above 56.7% productive rearrangements and were called segregating when the between-donor standard deviation exceeded 5%. To diagnose cytomegalovirus status from the catalog of TCR beta chain sequences, a statistical classification framework was built. A later analysis assigned V and J genes by comparing TCR nucleotide sequences with IMGT/GENE-DB human TR gene sequences. In a later analysis, CDR3 sequences and most-parsimonious VDJ recombination scenarios were assigned using the TCRdist pipeline. In a later analysis, each TCR beta chain was defined by its CDR3 amino acid sequence together with its V-gene family, and reads without a unique V-gene family were excluded. In a later analysis, 450 to 600 highly shared, low-generation-probability nucleotide sequences were removed to address suspected cross-contamination and a sequencing artifact. In a later analysis, a clonal expansion index for each public chain was calculated from normalized within-repertoire ranks of inferred template counts. A later analysis computed generation probabilities with a VDJ recombination model fitted to out-of-frame rearrangements, and checked the results against IGoR. In a later analysis, TCR-TCR, TCR-HLA and TCR-CMV co-occurrence was scored with hypergeometric tests, and a repertoire-size bias correction was applied to TCR pairs. To estimate false discovery rates, a later analysis permuted the HLA or CMV assignments 20 times. A later analysis grouped co-occurring TCRs with DBSCAN, adding TCRdist sequence similarity when clustering within HLA-allele-positive subsets. Repertoires with fewer than 30,000 or more than 120,000 public chains were left out of co-occurrence clustering, as were about 5 repertoires with anomalous nucleotide sharing. TCRdb obtained this table from immuneACCESS and retained in-frame rearrangements with V and J assigned. These tables miss some clones; where compared with another copy, unresolved V genes account for less than half of the shortfall, and the remainder is unexplained. That table gives V, J and clone size, and the DNA gave D and trimming. Within this sample are 150,000 or so clones, with approximately 80% of them counted one time only. About 5.6% of the sample is held by the ten biggest clonotypes.

Note on this clone: This clone's antigen is unknown. Base quality data are lacking; no much larger clone is found one base away.

This receptor was taken from a man aged 30 to 39 in good health and CMV-seropositive. The material sequenced was PBMCs.

CDR3 reads: CASSVASAYEQYF. The nucleotide sequence reads TGTGCCAGCAGCGTAGCCAGCGCCTACGAGCAGTACTTC. The chain is assembled from TRBV9 and TRBJ2-7; the D gene is not confidently resolved. The germline V gene sets CDR1 to SGDLS and CDR2 to YYNGEE. Reading from cysteine to phenylalanine, the CDR3 counts 13 amino acids. Kept here is only the CDR3 DNA, which spans 39 bases and is read in frame from base 1. A distance of 6 bases separates the germline ends of V and J, which lose 0 bases and 2 bases respectively.